A single sample gave rise to the 29 T cell receptor beta chains below, sequenced in a study of CD8+ T cells in alopecia areata. Described treatment: oral pan-JAK inhibitor, 5-10 mg twice daily. RNA extraction was followed by reverse transcription into cDNA, which acted as the sequencing template. Assay used: immunoSEQ multiplex PCR; TCRdb lists only in-frame clones, some missing. Here the sample spans 150,000 or so clones, around 86% being singletons. The sample consisted of CD8+ T cells sorted from blood, taken at week 4, from a patient treated with tofacitinib. The receptors were sampled from a human donor with alopecia areata.

This rearrangement joins TRBV7-9 to TRBJ1-2; weak D call: TRBD1 (5 bases). This CDR3 has 16 residues. CDR1 is SEHNR, CDR2 FQNEAQ, per germline (reference sequence). V lost 5 bases to trimming and J lost 5 bases, with 21 bases between them. CDR3 amino acids: CASSPTPGGKEYGYTF. CDR3 DNA sequence: TGTGCCAGCAGCCCGACCCCGGGGGGGAAGGAATATGGCTACACCTTC.

This chain joins TRBV6-1 and TRBJ1-1; D unclear. The CDR3 spans 18 residues. V dropped 2 bases and J dropped 1 base, with 20 bases sitting between them. The germline V gene has CDR1 MNHNS and CDR2 SASEGT. The CDR3 loop reads CASSEWTDSYLGNTEAFF. The CDR3 bases are TGTGCCAGCAGTGAATGGACGGACTCTTACTTGGGGAACACTGAAGCTTTCTTT.

This chain connects TRBV9 to TRBJ2-1; TRBD2 aligns across 9 bases. The CDR3 sequence is 14 residues long. J lost 9 bases, V lost 4 bases, and 8 bases had no gene match. The germline CDR1 and CDR2 sequences are SGDLS and YYNGEE. DNA of the CDR3: TGTGCCAGCAGCCGTCTAAGCGGGGGGCCTGAGCAGTTCTTC. It codes for CASSRLSGGPEQFF.

This chain links TRBV5-4 with TRBJ2-1; 12 nucleotides line up with TRBD2. Germline lookup yields CDR1 SGHNT and CDR2 YYREEE (reference sequence). CDR3 length: 15 amino acids. V lost 1 base, J lost 5 bases, and 1 base stayed unmatched. CDR3 nucleotides: TGTGCCAGCAGCTTGTGGACTAGCGGGAACAATGAGCAGTTCTTC. Translation gives CASSLWTSGNNEQFF.

This chain connects TRBV29-1 to TRBJ1-4; 7 nucleotides agree with TRBD1. This CDR3 comprises 14 residues. The germline gives CDR1 SQVTM, CDR2 ANQGSEA. J gave up 8 bases and V 5 bases, and 11 bases lay outside the gene matches. CDR3 in DNA: TGCAGCGTTCCCCTGACAGGGAGGGCCGAAAAACTGTTTTTT. This sequence encodes CSVPLTGRAEKLFF.

V usage is TRBV7-9 and J usage is TRBJ2-7; D remains unclear. The germline V gene encodes CDR1 SEHNR and CDR2 FQNEAQ (reference sequence). This CDR3 is built from 16 residues. Trimming left V 4 bases short and J 2 bases short, with 18 bases between. CDR3 in DNA: TGTGCCAGCAGCTCCATAGGTAGTAGGGAACCCTACGAGCAGTACTTC. As protein: CASSSIGSREPYEQYF.

The V and J genes are TRBV10-3 and TRBJ2-1; D gene ambiguous. CDR1 ENHRY and CDR2 SYGVKD come from the germline V gene. The V end was cut by 3 bases, the J end by 0 bases, with 6 bases between. This CDR3 is 14 amino acids long. CDR3 nucleotides: TGTGCCATCAGTGAAAGGGACTCCTACAATGAGCAGTTCTTC. It specifies CAISERDSYNEQFF.

The J gene is TRBJ1-1, the V gene TRBV5-4; a possible D gene is TRBD1 (5 bases). CDR3 size: 14 residues. Per the germline V gene, CDR1 is SGHNT and CDR2 is YYREEE (reference sequence). V was cut by 3 bases and J by 6 bases, with 15 bases left in between. The CDR3 nucleotides read TGTGCCAGCAGCTCTCAGGGAGATGGCGCTGAAGCTTTCTTT. Amino acids: CASSSQGDGAEAFF.

V gene TRBV5-1 combines with J gene TRBJ1-1; weak D call: TRBD1 (6 bases). The V gene lost 3 bases and the J gene lost 0 bases, with 18 bases spanning the gap. This CDR3 is built from 17 residues. From germline, CDR1 is SGHRS and CDR2 YFSETQ. The CDR3 loop reads CASSSDRDWPMNTEAFF. The CDR3 region has the DNA TGCGCCAGCAGCTCGGACAGAGATTGGCCCATGAACACTGAAGCTTTCTTT. The whole variable domain, remainder taken from reference TRBV5-1 and TRBJ1-1, is KAGVTQTPRYLIKTRGQQVTLSCSPISGHRSVSWYQQTPGQGLQFLFEYFSETQRNKGNFPGRFSGRQFSNSRSEMNVSTLELGDSALYLCASSSDRDWPMNTEAFFGQGTRLTVV.

This sequence joins TRBV9 and TRBJ2-3; TRBD2 agrees at 9 bases. The germline gives CDR1 SGDLS, CDR2 YYNGEE. V trimming: 4 bases; J trimming: 8 bases; junction bases outside the gene matches: 5. This CDR3 comprises 13 residues. CDR3 sequence reads: CASSSQREVTQYF. The CDR3 nucleotides are TGTGCCAGCAGCTCCCAGCGGGAGGTTACGCAGTATTTT.

V gene TRBV6-1 combines with J gene TRBJ1-4; 7 positions agree with TRBD1. The CDR3 runs to 17 residues. J gave up 8 bases and V 3 bases, and 15 bases lay outside the gene matches. Looked up from germline, CDR1 is MNHNS and CDR2 is SASEGT. CDR3 sequence: CASSDYGPGQWIEKLFF. The CDR3 DNA follows: TGTGCCAGCAGTGACTATGGACCGGGACAGTGGATCGAAAAACTGTTTTTT.

V and J are TRBV5-6 and TRBJ2-5; TRBD1 agrees at 9 bases. With 4 bases clipped from V and 5 bases from J, the junction kept 9 bases outside the gene matches. The CDR3 is 15 residues long. Germline V gives CDR1 SGHDT, CDR2 YYEEEE. The CDR3 is CASSPSGTGIETQYF. The DNA for the CDR3 is TGTGCCAGCAGCCCGTCCGGGACAGGGATCGAGACCCAGTACTTC.

This chain uses TRBV5-1 with TRBJ2-7; 7 bases are a match to TRBD2. Germline-derived CDR1 and CDR2 are SGHRS and YFSETQ. CDR3 length: 14 amino acids. Trimming cost V 0 bases and J 3 bases; bases outside gene matches: 3. The CDR3: CASSLGLADYEQYF. The CDR3 DNA reads TGCGCCAGCAGCTTGGGTCTAGCGGACTACGAGCAGTACTTC.

This chain uses TRBV29-1 with TRBJ2-7; possibly TRBD1 for D (6 bases). V lost 1 base, J lost 0 bases, and 22 bases lay in between. CDR1 and CDR2 (germline): SQVTM, ANQGSEA. The CDR3 totals 18 residues. The CDR3 DNA follows: TGCAGCGTTGAAGCCGGACAAACCAACAGGGCTAGCTCCTACGAGCAGTACTTC. It encodes CSVEAGQTNRASSYEQYF.

This rearrangement joins TRBV5-4 to TRBJ2-7; possible D gene TRBD2, 6 bases. The CDR3 has 15 amino acids. Trimming left V 0 bases short and J 1 base short, with 11 bases between. Germline loops: CDR1 SGHNT, CDR2 YYREEE (reference sequence). CDR3 region: CASSLGPSASYEQYF. The CDR3 nucleotides are TGTGCCAGCAGCTTGGGTCCTAGCGCATCCTACGAGCAGTACTTC.

This rearrangement joins TRBV9 to TRBJ2-1; D remains unclear. The CDR3 contains 16 residues. Germline loops: CDR1 SGDLS, CDR2 YYNGEE. Trimming left V 0 bases short and J 2 bases short, with 12 bases between. The CDR3 nucleotides read TGTGCCAGCAGCGTAGCTTTCGGCGGTACCTACAATGAGCAGTTCTTC. Translating gives CASSVAFGGTYNEQFF.

This rearrangement joins TRBV7-9 to TRBJ2-1; D call uncertain. The V end was cut by 8 bases, the J end by 8 bases, with 7 bases between. From germline, CDR1 is SEHNR and CDR2 FQNEAQ (reference sequence). The length of the CDR3 is 10 residues. This CDR3 is CASGQDEQFF. CDR3 nucleotide sequence: TGTGCCAGCGGCCAAGATGAGCAGTTCTTC.

This clone has more than one count but fewer than ten. Here the CDR3 reads CASSRELGDDEQFF. The CDR3 nucleotides are TGTGCCAGCAGTAGGGAACTTGGTGACGATGAGCAGTTCTTC. The chain uses TRBV2 and TRBJ2-1, with no clear D. The V gene's germline CDR1 is SNHLY and CDR2 FYNNEI. V lost 5 bases and J 8 bases, leaving 16 bases between the germline ends. CDR3 length equals 14 residues.

V and J are TRBV2 and TRBJ2-7; tentative D call: TRBD2 (5 bases). Germline V gene sequence: CDR1 SNHLY, CDR2 FYNNEI. Trimming left V 4 bases short and J 3 bases short, with 7 bases between. This CDR3 comprises 12 residues. CDR3 sequence: CASSGGIYEQYF. In DNA form, the CDR3 reads TGTGCCAGCAGTGGAGGGATCTACGAGCAGTACTTC.

The gene calls are TRBV7-6 and TRBJ2-7, with a tentative D call TRBD1 (5 bases). Trimming removed 2 bases from V and 0 bases from J, with 17 bases in between. Germline-derived CDR1 and CDR2 are SGHVS and FNYEAQ. CDR3 length equals 17 residues. CDR3 loop: CASSLKVAGSSSYEQYF. The CDR3 DNA is TGTGCCAGCAGCTTAAAGGTGGCAGGGTCTTCCTCCTACGAGCAGTACTTC.

The V call is TRBV29-1, the J call TRBJ2-1; D remains ambiguous. The CDR3 has 19 residues. Trimming took off 4 bases at V and 5 bases at J, with 30 bases between the two ends. Per germline, CDR1 SQVTM and CDR2 ANQGSEA. The CDR3 DNA reads as TGCAGCGTTGTCTCCAGGATCTTGGAGTATGAGGCGATAGACAATGAGCAGTTCTTC. The encoded protein is CSVVSRILEYEAIDNEQFF.

This clone was counted between two and nine times. J is TRBJ2-3 and V is TRBV21-1; the table's TRBD1 call for D was not verified on the DNA. TRBV21-1 is shown as a pseudogene. The CDR3 consists of 13 residues. This CDR3 reads CATEDKCTDTQYF. Written as DNA, the CDR3 is TGTGCCACCGAGGACAAGTGCACAGATACGCAGTATTTT.

The chain uses TRBV30 and TRBJ2-1; D gene ambiguous. CDR1 is GTSNPN and CDR2 is SVGIG in the germline V gene (reference sequence). The CDR3 length is 14 residues. V was shortened by 3 bases and J by 1 base, with 10 bases between the two germline ends. CDR3 residues: CAWSSGASYNEQFF. CDR3 DNA sequence: TGTGCCTGGAGCTCTGGCGCTTCCTACAATGAGCAGTTCTTC.

This rearrangement joins TRBV9 to TRBJ2-3; possibly TRBD1 for D (6 bases). Germline lookup yields CDR1 SGDLS and CDR2 YYNGEE. V dropped 4 bases and J dropped 6 bases, with 15 bases sitting between them. The CDR3 has 14 residues. In DNA form, the CDR3 reads TGTGCCAGCAGCTCACAGGGCTTCTGGGATACGCAGTATTTT. Translating gives CASSSQGFWDTQYF. Combining the CDR3 with reference TRBV9 and TRBJ2-3 gives the whole variable domain DSGVTQTPKHLITATGQRVTLRCSPRSGDLSVYWYQQSLDQGLQFLIQYYNGEERAKGNILERFSAQQFPDLHSELNLSSLELGDSALYFCASSSQGFWDTQYFGPGTRLTVL.

The chain is built from TRBV7-8 and TRBJ1-5; D is unclear. V was pared by 8 bases and J by 0 bases, with 11 bases between. This CDR3 region has 14 residues. Germline V gives CDR1 SGHVS, CDR2 FQNEAQ. The CDR3 spells CASSLGDSNQPQHF. As DNA, the CDR3 is TGTGCCAGCTCCCTCGGAGATAGCAATCAGCCCCAGCATTTT.

The rearrangement uses TRBV29-1 and TRBJ2-2; possibly TRBD2 for D (6 bases). V dropped 5 bases and J dropped 0 bases, with 10 bases sitting between them. Germline V gene lookup returns CDR1 SQVTM and CDR2 ANQGSEA. The CDR3 has 14 amino acids. The CDR3 loop is CSVPDYSNTGELFF. CDR3 DNA: TGCAGCGTTCCGGACTACTCGAACACCGGGGAGCTGTTTTTT.

The genes are TRBV27 and TRBJ2-3; D may match TRBD1 or TRBD2 (5 bases each). With 6 bases removed from V and 2 bases from J, the gap between germline ends came to 6 bases. This CDR3 has 12 residues. Germline CDR1 MNHEY, CDR2 SMNVEV (reference sequence). CDR3 sequence (DNA): TGTGCCAGCAGGGGGGTCACAGATACGCAGTATTTT. This gives the protein CASRGVTDTQYF.

This clone was observed a single time. This chain links TRBV14 with TRBJ1-5; 8 bases agree with TRBD1. CDR3 length: 14 amino acids. The germline gives CDR1 SGHDN, CDR2 FVKESK. Losses at the gene ends were 4 bases for V and 4 bases for J; bases not matched to a gene: 3. The CDR3 spells CASSPGTGNQPQHF. The CDR3 DNA sequence: TGTGCCAGCAGCCCTGGGACAGGTAATCAGCCCCAGCATTTT.

This chain links TRBV11-1 with TRBJ2-7, with a tentative D call TRBD2 (6 bases). Trimming stripped 4 bases from V and 3 bases from J, with 16 bases between. The length of the CDR3 is 15 residues. CDR1 is SGHAT and CDR2 is FQDESV in the germline V gene (reference sequence). The CDR3 loop is CASSSHPSGYYEQYF. The CDR3 bases are TGTGCCAGCAGCTCTCACCCCAGCGGGTACTACGAGCAGTACTTC.